The clone carrying this TCR beta chain was recorded a few times. These data originate in a study of T cells in localized non-small cell lung cancer. Repertoires were generated with immunoSEQ multiplex PCR, while TCRdb's copy carries only in-frame clones and drops some. The repertoire holds under 50,000 clones, with 81% as singletons. Per germline, CDR1 SGDLS and CDR2 YYNGEE. J gave up 5 bases and V 4 bases, and 5 bases lay outside the gene matches. The CDR3 spans 14 residues. The chain uses TRBV9 and TRBJ1-2; 10 bases are a match to TRBD1. Material: peripheral blood mononuclear cells, obtained before any cancer treatment. This clonotype originated in a man aged 40-75 years with stage III lung adenocarcinoma. Written as DNA, the CDR3 is TGTGCCAGCAGCCCAGGGGACAGGGGATATGGCTACACCTTC. It is translated as CASSPGDRGYGYTF.